This paragraph reports one T cell receptor (beta chain). Its antigen remains unidentified. It was patients with CD8+CD57+ cell expansion by flow cytometry who were chosen for sequencing. The TCR beta profiling, which covered VDJ combination and CDR3 sequence, was carried out using genomic DNA as the template. TCRdb itself ran the reads through MiXCR, one entry per CDR3 protein. This table holds about 240,000 distinct CDR3 sequences, 40% to 50% found once. This CDR3 has 16 amino acids. Germline V CDR1 and CDR2: WNHNN, SYGVQD (reference sequence). V lost 2 bases to trimming and J lost 0 bases; unmatched junction nucleotides: 6. This specimen belongs to a study of CD8+CD57+ T cells in acquired aplastic anemia. As for the study in general: The DNA of sorted CD4+ and CD8+ cells averaged 3.2 ug. Study outcomes and limitations: With respect to CD8+ Simpson's diversity, patients and controls did not differ significantly.

This receptor was identified in a human donor with aplastic anemia. Source material: sorted CD4+, CD8+, or CD8+CD57+ T cells (not recorded which) from PBMCs. This rearrangement joins TRBV10-1 to TRBJ1-1; 7 bases are a match to TRBD1. CDR3 in amino acids: CASSEPRQGMNTEAFF. The CDR3 nucleotides read TGCGCCAGCAGTGAGCCACGACAGGGTATGAACACTGAAGCTTTCTTT.